A single sample gave rise to the 8 T cell receptor beta chains below, sequenced in a study of shared T cell receptors in the human thymus. Data came from immunoSEQ multiplex PCR; TCRdb stores just in-frame clones and leaves some out. The table includes about 660,000 clones, roughly 88% detected once. Another study also made use of these data, one on human thymus T cells.

Sequenced: thymocytes. These receptors were obtained from a boy younger than two with a congenital heart defect.

The chain links TRBV12-5 to TRBJ2-2, with TRBD2 matching over 8 bases. The length of the CDR3 is 18 residues. Trimming removed 4 bases from V and 3 bases from J; junction bases left unmatched: 13. CDR1 LGHNT and CDR2 FRNRAP come from the germline V gene. CDR3 in DNA: TGTGCTAGTGGTTCCCCCCTCCTTGGCGGGAGGTACACCGGGGAGCTGTTTTTT. Its translation: CASGSPLLGGRYTGELFF.

The chain uses TRBV5-1 and TRBJ2-7; 10 bases map to TRBD2. The trim removed 0 bases at V and 4 bases at J, leaving 4 bases unmatched. The CDR3 length is 15 residues. Looked up from germline, CDR1 is SGHRS and CDR2 is YFSETQ. CDR3 loop: CASSLVAGGQYEQYF. Here the CDR3 DNA reads TGCGCCAGCAGCTTGGTAGCGGGAGGACAGTACGAGCAGTACTTC.

This clone has a single count. The chain couples TRBV2 to TRBJ1-2, with a possible D match to TRBD1 (6 bases). The CDR3 contains 17 residues. In germline, CDR1 is SNHLY, CDR2 FYNNEI. Trimming took off 9 bases at V and 4 bases at J, with 27 bases between the two ends. The CDR3, as DNA: TGTGCCAGATCGCACCCGGGGGGGCTGGCTTTTGGCTATGGCTACACCTTC. Encoded protein: CARSHPGGLAFGYGYTF.

The chain employs TRBV4-3 and TRBJ1-4; D possibly corresponds to TRBD1 (5 bases). The CDR3 length is 20 residues. Trimming stripped 0 bases from V and 2 bases from J, with 22 bases between. Germline V gene lookup returns CDR1 LGHNA and CDR2 YSLEER. The CDR3 coding sequence is TGCGCCAGCAGCCAAGATTGGGTGGGGGGGAGGTTAGTCACTAATGAAAAACTGTTTTTT. This encodes CASSQDWVGGRLVTNEKLFF.

This sequence joins TRBV7-2 and TRBJ2-7; 8 nucleotides line up with TRBD1. This CDR3 comprises 15 residues. J gave up 4 bases and V 5 bases, and 10 bases lay outside the gene matches. CDR1 is SGHTA and CDR2 is FQGNSA in the germline V gene. This CDR3 is CASSPGGRGQYEQYF. CDR3 in DNA: TGTGCCAGCAGCCCTGGAGGCAGGGGGCAGTACGAGCAGTACTTC. Complete variable domain (other parts from reference TRBV7-2 and TRBJ2-7): GAGVSQSPSNKVTEKGKDVELRCDPISGHTALYWYRQSLGQGLEFLIYFQGNSAPDKSGLPSDRFSAERTGGSVSTLTIQRTQQEDSAVYLCASSPGGRGQYEQYFGPGTRLTVT.

The chain has TRBV4-2 and TRBJ2-7; perhaps TRBD2 as D (6 bases). Between the trimmed V and J ends, which lost 1 base and 1 base, there was a span of 20 bases. Germline V gene sequence: CDR1 LGHNA, CDR2 YNFKEQ. This CDR3 spans 18 amino acids. This chain's CDR3 is CASSQGIRGEELSYEQYF. The CDR3 bases are TGTGCCAGCAGCCAAGGGATTCGCGGGGAAGAATTGTCCTACGAGCAGTACTTC.

The CDR3 spells CASSSGPGNYEQYF. CDR3 DNA: TGTGCCAGCAGTTCCGGACCCGGGAACTACGAGCAGTACTTC. J is TRBJ2-7 and V is TRBV7-2, with D maybe TRBD2 (5 bases). The CDR3 runs 14 residues. Germline V gives CDR1 SGHTA, CDR2 FQGNSA. Trimming shortened V by 6 bases and J by 3 bases, and 15 bases separated the two germline ends. Supplemented by reference TRBV7-2 and TRBJ2-7, the full variable domain reads GAGVSQSPSNKVTEKGKDVELRCDPISGHTALYWYRQSLGQGLEFLIYFQGNSAPDKSGLPSDRFSAERTGGSVSTLTIQRTQQEDSAVYLCASSSGPGNYEQYFGPGTRLTVT.

This sequence joins TRBV18 and TRBJ2-7, with 8 positions matching TRBD2. The trim removed 6 bases at V and 4 bases at J, leaving 11 bases unmatched. From germline, CDR1 is KGHSH and CDR2 LQKENI. This CDR3 comprises 15 residues. DNA for the CDR3: TGTGCCAGCTCGGAGCGGGAGATCCCCAGATACGAGCAGTACTTC. As protein: CASSEREIPRYEQYF.